This T cell receptor beta chain came from a study of blood T cells in healthy people across ages. A J-beta primer mix and a sample-barcoded 5' primer were used in a second PCR of roughly 7 to 12 cycles. A template-switch adaptor containing 12 random nucleotides labeled each cDNA molecule. Using its own MiXCR run on the 5' RACE reads, TCRdb lists one record per CDR3 protein. The sample gives roughly 900,000 distinct CDR3 sequences, 29% of which show up once; 15% to 20% is in the top ten. Trimming took off 2 bases at V and 9 bases at J, with 19 bases between the two ends. CDR1 and CDR2 from the germline V gene are SGHTA and FQGNSA. CDR3 length: 16 residues.

The TCR sequence derives from a woman older than 75 in good health. This chain joins TRBV7-2 and TRBJ2-2, with D tentatively TRBD2 (6 bases). Sequencing was performed on blood. Here the CDR3 reads CASSLRTTDRARELFF. The CDR3 nucleotides are TGTGCCAGCAGCTTAAGGACTACTGATAGGGCGCGGGAGCTGTTTTTT.